Following are 7 T cell receptor beta chains from one sample sequenced in a study of cytomegalovirus exposure and HLA in healthy donors. The PCR was carried out with 60 Vbeta primers and 13 Jbeta primers. The repertoire was sequenced with immunoSEQ multiplex PCR; TCRdb's copy has only in-frame clones and lacks some. Counted here are some 84,000 clones, more than 70% occurring once; the ten biggest clones make up around 2.3%. Sequences were obtained from PBMCs. These receptors were collected from a male donor in good health and CMV-seropositive.

This chain uses TRBV5-1 with TRBJ2-5; D gene uncertain. The germline V gene has CDR1 SGHRS and CDR2 YFSETQ. The ends were cut back, 1 base at V and 1 base at J, with 8 bases in the middle. This CDR3 is 14 amino acids long. This CDR3 is CASSLFAGQETQYF. In DNA, the CDR3 is TGCGCCAGCAGCTTGTTCGCCGGCCAAGAGACCCAGTACTTC.

The chain joins TRBV25-1 to TRBJ1-5; 7 nucleotides align to TRBD1. There are 18 residues in the CDR3. The V gene end was trimmed by 4 bases and the J gene end by 3 bases; junction bases not matched to a gene: 15. Germline V gives CDR1 MGHDK, CDR2 SYGVNS. The CDR3 DNA sequence: TGTGCCAGCAGTGGGGAAGGGGGCCCCCCCCACTTCAATCAGCCCCAGCATTTT. This translates into CASSGEGGPPHFNQPQHF.

The chain couples TRBV7-9 to TRBJ2-1; D perhaps matches TRBD2 (6 bases). This CDR3 spans 12 amino acids. The V gene lost 4 bases and the J gene lost 7 bases, with 8 bases spanning the gap. Germline V CDR1 and CDR2: SEHNR, FQNEAQ (reference sequence). CDR3 in amino acids: CASSWDWNEQFF. CDR3 nucleotide sequence: TGTGCCAGCAGCTGGGACTGGAATGAGCAGTTCTTC.

This chain links TRBV6-1 with TRBJ2-1, with D unclear. Trimming took off 1 base at V and 9 bases at J, with 10 bases between the two ends. The CDR3 loop spans 13 amino acids. Germline V gene lookup returns CDR1 MNHNS and CDR2 SASEGT. The DNA for the CDR3 is TGTGCCAGCAGTGAAGTGACTGTTGGTGAGCAGTTCTTC. Protein: CASSEVTVGEQFF.

This clone has more than one count but fewer than ten. The chain joins TRBV7-6 to TRBJ1-1, with a tentative D call TRBD1 (5 bases). This CDR3 has 13 amino acids. Trimming removed 5 bases at V and 3 bases at J, with 10 bases between. Germline values: CDR1 SGHVS, CDR2 FNYEAQ. The CDR3 bases are TGTGCCAGCAGCCGACAGCTCTACACTGAAGCTTTCTTT. It is translated as CASSRQLYTEAFF.

CDR3 loop: CSVSGAGAYGYTF. In nucleotides, the CDR3 is TGCAGCGTTAGTGGTGCGGGGGCTTATGGCTACACCTTC. This chain links TRBV29-1 with TRBJ1-2, with D perhaps matching TRBD1 (6 bases). This CDR3 has 13 residues. CDR1 is SQVTM and CDR2 is ANQGSEA in the germline V gene. V dropped 5 bases and J dropped 5 bases, with 15 bases sitting between them. Full variable domain (remainder filled in from reference TRBV29-1 and TRBJ1-2): SAVISQKPSRDICQRGTSLTIQCQVDSQVTMMFWYRQQPGQSLTLIATANQGSEATYESGFVIDKFPISRPNLTFSTLTVSNMSPEDSSIYLCSVSGAGAYGYTFGSGTRLTVV.

The chain is built from TRBV6-5 and TRBJ2-5; 11 bases line up with TRBD1. Germline assignment: CDR1 MNHEY and CDR2 SVGAGI. The trim removed 6 bases at V and 4 bases at J, leaving 7 bases unmatched. This CDR3 is built from 15 residues. The CDR3 DNA follows: TGTGCCAGCAGCCTTCGGACAGGGGGCGGAGAGACCCAGTACTTC. It codes for CASSLRTGGGETQYF.